This T cell receptor beta chain came from a study of cytomegalovirus exposure and HLA in healthy donors. The CDR3 runs 13 residues. V was trimmed by 3 bases and J by 8 bases, leaving 13 bases between them. The germline V gene has CDR1 KGHSH and CDR2 LQKENI. The PCR was carried out with 60 Vbeta primers and 13 Jbeta primers. The table came from immunoSEQ multiplex PCR; TCRdb's copy has only in-frame clones and leaves some out. This listing includes 100,000 or so clones. V usage is TRBV18 and J usage is TRBJ1-1, with D maybe TRBD1 (6 bases). Sequencing input: PBMCs. The clonotype comes from a man aged 45-60 years in good health and CMV-seronegative. CDR3 nucleotides: TGTGCCAGCTCACCGTCTGGGACAACCGAAGCTTTCTTT. Its protein is CASSPSGTTEAFF.